This T cell receptor beta chain is drawn from a study of T cell changes during pregnancy in multiple sclerosis. This CDR3 has 14 amino acids. V dropped 4 bases and J dropped 2; count of bases not matched to a gene: 5. The V gene's germline CDR1 is SGHNT and CDR2 YYREEE (reference sequence). The assay was immunoSEQ multiplex PCR, and TCRdb's table has in-frame clones only and misses some. The sample has some 100,000 clones; 91% are singletons. The chain links TRBV5-4 to TRBJ2-5; 7 bases are a match to TRBD2. This clonotype was sampled from a female donor with multiple sclerosis, enrolled in a pregnancy study. Sequencing was performed on peripheral blood, taken in the second trimester of pregnancy. This CDR3 reads CASSPGGVQETQYF. CDR3 nucleotides: TGTGCCAGCAGCCCGGGGGGAGTTCAAGAGACCCAGTACTTC. The full variable domain, completed using reference TRBV5-4 and TRBJ2-5, is ETGVTQSPTHLIKTRGQQVTLRCSSQSGHNTVSWYQQALGQGPQFIFQYYREEENGRGNFPPRFSGLQFPNYSSELNVNALELDDSALYLCASSPGGVQETQYFGPGTRLLVL.